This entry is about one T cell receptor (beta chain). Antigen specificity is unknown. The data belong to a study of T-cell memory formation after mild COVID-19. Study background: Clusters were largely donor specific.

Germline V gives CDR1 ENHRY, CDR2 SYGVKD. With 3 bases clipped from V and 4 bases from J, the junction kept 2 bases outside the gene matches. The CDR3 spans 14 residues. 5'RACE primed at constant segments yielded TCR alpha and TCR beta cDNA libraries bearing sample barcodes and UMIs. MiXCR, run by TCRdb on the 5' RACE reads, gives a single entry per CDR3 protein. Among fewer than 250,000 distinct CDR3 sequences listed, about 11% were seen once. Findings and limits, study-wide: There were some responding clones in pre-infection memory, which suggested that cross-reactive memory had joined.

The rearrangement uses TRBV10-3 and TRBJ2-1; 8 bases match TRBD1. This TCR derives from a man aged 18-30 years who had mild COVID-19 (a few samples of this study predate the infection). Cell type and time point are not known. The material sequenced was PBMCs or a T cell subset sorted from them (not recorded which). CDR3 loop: CAISDWDRYNEQFF. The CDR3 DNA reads TGTGCCATCAGTGATTGGGACAGGTACAATGAGCAGTTCTTC.